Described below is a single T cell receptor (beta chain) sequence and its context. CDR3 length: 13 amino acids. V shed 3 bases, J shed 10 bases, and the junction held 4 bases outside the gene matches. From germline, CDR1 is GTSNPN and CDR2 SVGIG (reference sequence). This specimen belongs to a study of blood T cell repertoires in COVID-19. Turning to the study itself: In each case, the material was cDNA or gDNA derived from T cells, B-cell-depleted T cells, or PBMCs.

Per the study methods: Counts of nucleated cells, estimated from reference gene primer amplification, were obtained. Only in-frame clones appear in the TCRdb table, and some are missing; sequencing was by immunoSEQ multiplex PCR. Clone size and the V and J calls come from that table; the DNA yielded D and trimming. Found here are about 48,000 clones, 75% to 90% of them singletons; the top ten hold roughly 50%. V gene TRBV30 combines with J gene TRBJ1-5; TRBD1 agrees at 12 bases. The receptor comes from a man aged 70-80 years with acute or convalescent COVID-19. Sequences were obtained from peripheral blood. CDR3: CAWRGTGGGPQHF. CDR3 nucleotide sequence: TGTGCCTGGAGGGGGACAGGGGGCGGACCCCAGCATTTT.